One and the same sample provided the 22 T cell receptor beta chains below, sequenced in a study of CD4+ T cells in melanoma. The repertoire was sequenced with immunoSEQ multiplex PCR; TCRdb's copy has only in-frame clones and lacks some. Among about 140,000 clones listed, roughly 91% were seen once. Receptors were obtained from a human donor with melanoma.

This sequence joins TRBV29-1 and TRBJ2-3; tentatively, D is TRBD2 (7 bases). The CDR3 contains 13 residues. Trimming shortened V by 7 bases and J by 6 bases, and 17 bases separated the two germline ends. Germline assignment: CDR1 SQVTM and CDR2 ANQGSEA. The DNA of the CDR3 is TGCAGCGGGTTGGAGGGGGGGCCGGATACGCAGTATTTT. It specifies CSGLEGGPDTQYF.

The V call is TRBV7-2, the J call TRBJ1-2, with D possibly TRBD1 on 5 matching bases. This CDR3 is 16 amino acids long. Per the germline V gene, CDR1 is SGHTA and CDR2 is FQGNSA. V dropped 1 base and J dropped 4 bases, with 16 bases sitting between them. The CDR3 coding sequence is TGTGCCAGCAGCTTAGTCCCCGGGGGGGGTGTCTATGGCTACACCTTC. This sequence encodes CASSLVPGGGVYGYTF.

The count of this clone is one. CDR3 coding DNA: TGCAGCACTGACGGGACTAGCGGAATCGATACGCAGTATTTT. Protein product: CSTDGTSGIDTQYF. V is TRBV29-1 and J is TRBJ2-3; 11 bases line up with TRBD2. Germline V gives CDR1 SQVTM, CDR2 ANQGSEA. The CDR3 extends over 14 amino acids. Trimming at V came to 8 bases and at J to 6 bases, leaving 10 bases not matched to a gene.

This clone was observed once. V gene TRBV7-9 combines with J gene TRBJ1-4; D is unresolved. Germline CDR1 SEHNR, CDR2 FQNEAQ (reference sequence). V gave up 1 base and J gave up 0 bases, with 9 bases separating them. The CDR3 is made up of 16 amino acids. Here the CDR3 reads CASSLGQNPTNEKLFF. Here the CDR3 DNA reads TGTGCCAGCAGCTTAGGTCAGAATCCAACTAATGAAAAACTGTTTTTT.

This chain links TRBV18 with TRBJ1-2; D is unclear. CDR3 length: 14 residues. Germline CDR1 is KGHSH and CDR2 is LQKENI. The V and J ends lost 4 bases and 3 bases respectively, with 12 bases between them. The CDR3 is CASSRYTEDYGYTF. CDR3 nucleotide sequence: TGTGCCAGCTCACGGTACACAGAAGACTATGGCTACACCTTC.

The chain is built from TRBV11-2 and TRBJ2-3; 8 nucleotides agree with TRBD1. The CDR3 has 17 amino acids. CDR1 and CDR2 (germline): SGHAT, FQNNGV. Trimming cost V 6 bases and J 3 bases; bases outside gene matches: 14. The CDR3 DNA reads TGTGCCAGCAGTTCGCCGCCGGGCAGGGGGCATACAGATACGCAGTATTTT. It codes for CASSSPPGRGHTDTQYF.

This clone was found once. This chain uses TRBV5-1 with TRBJ2-7; 9 nucleotides match TRBD1. The J segment lost 2 bases and the V segment lost 0 bases, leaving 9 bases of the junction unmatched. Looked up from germline, CDR1 is SGHRS and CDR2 is YFSETQ. CDR3 length: 17 residues. CDR3 DNA: TGCGCCAGCAGCTTGGAAGCCGGGACAGGGTTCGCCTACGAGCAGTACTTC. Protein: CASSLEAGTGFAYEQYF.

The chain uses TRBV18 and TRBJ1-1; D is unclear. The CDR3 covers 13 residues. Germline assignment: CDR1 KGHSH and CDR2 LQKENI. With 4 bases removed from V and 3 bases from J, the gap between germline ends came to 9 bases. CDR3 nucleotide sequence: TGTGCCAGCTCACGAGTTGGCGACACTGAAGCTTTCTTT. It encodes CASSRVGDTEAFF.

This chain connects TRBV10-2 to TRBJ1-4, with D uncertain. Deletions cut 8 bases from V and 0 bases from J, with 10 bases between. This CDR3 is built from 14 residues. Looked up from germline, CDR1 is WSHSY and CDR2 is SAAADI. This CDR3 is CASADWTTNEKLFF. CDR3 bases: TGCGCCAGCGCCGACTGGACAACTAATGAAAAACTGTTTTTT.

The rearrangement joins TRBV5-4 to TRBJ1-3; tentative D call: TRBD1 (5 bases). Germline V CDR1 and CDR2: SGHNT, YYREEE (reference sequence). The V end was cut by 4 bases, the J end by 0 bases, with 14 bases between. The CDR3 has 16 residues. The CDR3 region has the DNA TGTGCCAGCAGCGAACGACAGAGCCCCTCTGGAAACACCATATATTTT. Residues: CASSERQSPSGNTIYF.

The chain is built from TRBV2 and TRBJ2-3; D possibly corresponds to TRBD1 (5 bases). This CDR3 contains 13 residues. Germline V CDR1 and CDR2: SNHLY, FYNNEI. Trimming took off 7 bases at V and 2 bases at J, with 10 bases between the two ends. The CDR3 reads CASNRYTTDTQYF. The CDR3 nucleotides read TGTGCCAGCAACAGGTATACCACAGATACGCAGTATTTT.

This sequence joins TRBV11-2 and TRBJ2-7; D might be TRBD1 (6 bases). CDR1 and CDR2 from the germline V gene are SGHAT and FQNNGV. The V and J ends lost 3 bases and 7 bases respectively, with 13 bases between them. This CDR3 region has 13 residues. The CDR3: CASSLSGAPEQYF. The CDR3 nucleotides read TGTGCCAGCAGCTTGTCAGGGGCACCTGAGCAGTACTTC. Supplemented by reference TRBV11-2 and TRBJ2-7, the full variable domain reads EAGVAQSPRYKIIEKRQSVAFWCNPISGHATLYWYQQILGQGPKLLIQFQNNGVVDDSQLPKDRFSAERLKGVDSTLKIQPAKLEDSAVYLCASSLSGAPEQYFGPGTRLTVT.

CDR3 region: CASRGSQIQETQYF. The CDR3 DNA follows: TGTGCCAGCAGGGGGTCACAGATCCAAGAGACCCAGTACTTC. This sequence joins TRBV6-1 and TRBJ2-5, with D unresolved. Trimming removed 6 bases at V and 1 base at J, with 12 bases between. This CDR3 comprises 14 residues. The germline gives CDR1 MNHNS, CDR2 SASEGT.

This clone was seen a single time. The V call is TRBV18, the J call TRBJ2-7; 7 bases are a match to TRBD2. The CDR3 runs to 12 residues. Germline CDR1 is KGHSH and CDR2 is LQKENI. The ends lost 3 bases at V and 5 bases at J; junction bases unmatched: 1. The CDR3 DNA follows: TGTGCCAGCTCACCGGGGGGGGACGAGCAGTACTTC. The encoded protein is CASSPGGDEQYF.

The chain is built from TRBV27 and TRBJ1-6, with 7 bases aligning to TRBD1. Germline CDR1 and CDR2: MNHEY and SMNVEV (reference sequence). This CDR3 region has 14 residues. J lost 11 bases, V lost 6 bases, and 10 bases had no gene match. The chain's CDR3 is CASSKDRYTTPLHF. CDR3 nucleotide sequence: TGTGCCAGCAGCAAGGACAGGTACACGACACCCCTCCACTTT.

This chain links TRBV7-8 with TRBJ1-4; D is undetermined. Trimming pared 4 bases from V and 3 bases from J, leaving 12 bases between. This CDR3 is 15 amino acids long. Germline lookup yields CDR1 SGHVS and CDR2 FQNEAQ. For the CDR3, the DNA is TGTGCCAGCAGCTCCTTCAGGCGAGCTAATGAAAAACTGTTTTTT. It codes for CASSSFRRANEKLFF.

In this sample, this clone turned up a few times. The chain carries TRBV27 and TRBJ2-1, with TRBD1 matching over 7 bases. CDR3 size: 13 residues. The germline gives CDR1 MNHEY, CDR2 SMNVEV (reference sequence). V lost 5 bases and J lost 5; bases outside the gene matches: 3. The CDR3 here is CASSPQGDNEQFF. The CDR3 DNA follows: TGTGCCAGCAGTCCTCAGGGGGACAATGAGCAGTTCTTC.

V usage is TRBV4-1 and J usage is TRBJ2-7; possible D gene TRBD2, 6 bases. This CDR3 contains 17 residues. Germline V CDR1 and CDR2: MGHRA, YSYEKL. Trimming cost V 4 bases and J 0 bases, with 19 bases left between them. The DNA of the CDR3 is TGCGCCAGCAGCCGACCTCTGGAGGGGTTTCGCTCCTACGAGCAGTACTTC. Translated, it gives CASSRPLEGFRSYEQYF.

The chain has TRBV5-6 and TRBJ2-5; D tentatively reads TRBD1 or TRBD2 (6 bases each). Trimming removed 1 base from V and 5 bases from J, with 12 bases in between. This CDR3 has 14 residues. Germline loops: CDR1 SGHDT, CDR2 YYEEEE. The chain's CDR3 is CASSLKGGGETQYF. CDR3 nucleotide sequence: TGTGCCAGCAGCTTGAAGGGGGGCGGGGAGACCCAGTACTTC.

The chain has TRBV7-9 and TRBJ2-2, with D possibly being TRBD1 or TRBD2 (5 bases each). From germline, CDR1 is SEHNR and CDR2 FQNEAQ (reference sequence). This CDR3 has 16 amino acids. The V gene lost 2 bases and the J gene lost 5 bases, with 15 bases spanning the gap. CDR3: CASSLRTPGTTGELFF. Written as DNA, the CDR3 is TGTGCCAGCAGCTTACGCACGCCCGGGACGACCGGGGAGCTGTTTTTT.

The V and J genes are TRBV7-2 and TRBJ1-6; a possible D gene is TRBD1 (6 bases). V lost 3 bases to trimming and J lost 7 bases, with 13 bases between them. Germline CDR1 reads SGHTA; CDR2 reads FQGNSA. CDR3 length: 15 amino acids. The DNA for the CDR3 is TGTGCCAGCAGCTTGACCACAGGGACGAATTCACCCCTCCACTTT. This translates into CASSLTTGTNSPLHF. Looking up the rest from reference TRBV7-2 and TRBJ1-6 gives the full variable domain: GAGVSQSPSNKVTEKGKDVELRCDPISGHTALYWYRQSLGQGLEFLIYFQGNSAPDKSGLPSDRFSAERTGGSVSTLTIQRTQQEDSAVYLCASSLTTGTNSPLHFGNGTRLTVT.

V gene TRBV5-6 combines with J gene TRBJ2-7, with D perhaps TRBD2 (5 bases). Germline-derived CDR1 and CDR2 are SGHDT and YYEEEE. The CDR3 totals 15 residues. Trimming pared 0 bases from V and 2 bases from J, leaving 12 bases between. CDR3 coding DNA: TGTGCCAGCAGCTTGGGGTTGGACGGGACCTACGAGCAGTACTTC. Translating it yields CASSLGLDGTYEQYF.